Shown below are 28 T cell receptor beta chains from a single sample sequenced in a study of vaccination and CD4 T cells after COVID-19 (dated by TCRdb to between 2021 and 2024). The library was made by PCR. The run used an Illumina iSeq 100. DNA from cultured CD4+ T cells underwent TCR sequencing with the Oncomine TCR Beta short-read assay at the Johns Hopkins FTIC core. TCRdb passed the public sequencing reads through fastp at Q25 and MiXCR, retaining productive beta sequences. CDR3 protein sequences are deduplicated, and each keeps its most common genes and DNA. This sample holds around 20,000 distinct CDR3 sequences; under 65% were observed only once. The ten largest clonotypes hold roughly 9.7% of the sample. The treatment or condition label of this sample denotes: roughly nine-day PBMC culture with coronavirus spike peptide pools or control peptides (ViraFEST assay). Their antigens remain unidentified.

This material consisted of CD4+ T cells from blood, cultured in vitro, taken after SARS-CoV-2 vaccination. Receptors were obtained from a human donor who had recovered from COVID-19.

The chain carries TRBV12-3 or TRBV12-4 and TRBJ1-2; perhaps TRBD1 as D (5 bases). Trimming took off 5 bases at V and 8 bases at J, with 15 bases between the two ends. This CDR3 has 13 amino acids. The CDR3 coding sequence is TGTGCCAGCAGTGCTGGGACCAGCAAAGGCTACACCTTC. It yields the protein CASSAGTSKGYTF.

This clonotype was recorded only once. The chain joins TRBV5-6 to TRBJ1-2; 8 bases align to TRBD1. The CDR3 has 14 amino acids. Germline loops: CDR1 SGHDT, CDR2 YYEEEE. Trimming removed 6 bases from V and 4 bases from J; junction bases left unmatched: 8. The CDR3 spells CASNPDRGSYGYTF. For the CDR3, the DNA is TGTGCCAGCAACCCTGACAGGGGAAGCTATGGCTACACCTTC.

V and J are TRBV6-1 and TRBJ1-2; no reliable D call. This CDR3 has 13 amino acids. The germline CDR1 and CDR2 sequences are MNHNS and SASEGT. V was trimmed by 5 bases and J by 4 bases, leaving 11 bases between them. DNA for the CDR3: TGTGCCAGCAGTCGCGCCCTCCGCTATGGCTACACCTTC. Translation gives CASSRALRYGYTF.

This clonotype occurred a few times. The chain is built from TRBV19 and TRBJ1-2; weak D call: TRBD1 (5 bases). CDR3 length: 14 amino acids. V lost 7 bases and J 1 base, leaving 13 bases between the germline ends. Germline CDR1 reads LNHDA; CDR2 reads SQIVND (reference sequence). CDR3: CASNPGTLNYGYTF. In DNA form, the CDR3 reads TGTGCCAGTAACCCCGGGACCCTTAACTATGGCTACACCTTC.

The rearrangement links TRBV6-5 to TRBJ2-7; 11 bases map to TRBD1. The CDR3 length is 15 residues. Germline assignment: CDR1 MNHEY and CDR2 SVGAGI. Trimming took 4 bases from V and 2 from J; bases not matched to a gene: 4. CDR3: CASSSPGQGAYEQYF. DNA of the CDR3: TGTGCCAGCAGTTCGCCGGGACAGGGGGCCTACGAGCAGTACTTC.

This clonotype has only one observation. This chain connects TRBV24-1 to TRBJ2-6, with D unresolved. CDR3 length equals 16 residues. Germline V gene lookup returns CDR1 KGHDR and CDR2 SFDVKD. The germline V and J ends were trimmed by 5 bases and 0 bases, with 10 bases remaining between them. The CDR3 is CATSGRTDSGANVLTF. In DNA, the CDR3 is TGTGCCACCAGTGGCCGAACGGACTCTGGGGCCAACGTCCTGACTTTC.

A note on this clonotype: The germline gene is not matched at one end of the junction; a read error may be the cause. This sequence joins TRBV15 and TRBJ1-5; TRBD1 matches at 7 bases. Germline CDR1 reads LNHNV; CDR2 reads YYDKDF (reference sequence). The CDR3 totals 14 residues. In DNA, the CDR3 is TGTGCCAGCAGCGCAGGACAGGGCAATCAGCCCCAGCATTTT. Translating gives CASSAGQGNQPQHF.

The chain couples TRBV7-9 to TRBJ2-4, with D perhaps being TRBD1 or TRBD2 (7 bases each). Germline CDR1 reads SEHNR; CDR2 reads FQNEAQ (reference sequence). This CDR3 has 14 residues. V shed 5 bases and J shed 9 bases, with 17 bases lying between them. CDR3 sequence reads: CASSAQGGGRIQYF. As DNA, the CDR3 is TGTGCCAGCAGCGCCCAGGGGGGGGGGCGCATTCAGTACTTC. Combining the CDR3 with reference TRBV7-9 and TRBJ2-4 gives the whole variable domain DTGVSQNPRHKITKRGQNVTFRCDPISEHNRLYWYRQTLGQGPEFLTYFQNEAQLEKSRLLSDRFSAERPKGSFSTLEIQRTEQGDSAMYLCASSAQGGGRIQYFGAGTRLSVL.

The gene calls are TRBV11-3 and TRBJ2-7, with TRBD1 identical over 8 bases. Germline values: CDR1 SGHNT, CDR2 YENEEA. This CDR3 is built from 15 residues. With V trimmed by 5 bases and J by 2 bases, 8 bases remained unmatched. CDR3 nucleotides: TGTGCCAGCAGCCCTGGACAGGGTCGTACCTACGAGCAGTACTTC. It yields the protein CASSPGQGRTYEQYF.

This clonotype was seen only once. This rearrangement joins TRBV20-1 to TRBJ2-7; 7 positions agree with TRBD1. Losses at the gene ends were 1 base for V and 3 bases for J; bases not matched to a gene: 12. CDR1 and CDR2 from the germline V gene are DFQATT and SNEGSKA (reference sequence). CDR3 size: 16 residues. The CDR3 DNA is TGCAGTGCTAGAGGGGGAGACAGGGCCAGCTACTACGAGCAGTACTTC. The encoded protein is CSARGGDRASYYEQYF.

The chain combines TRBV6-2 or TRBV6-3 with TRBJ2-1; TRBD1 agrees at 12 bases. Germline V CDR1 and CDR2: MNHEY, SVGEGT. V shed 2 bases and J 8 bases; nucleotides not matched to a gene: 4. This CDR3 has 15 residues. The CDR3 sequence is CASSYRGQGAYEQFF. The CDR3 DNA follows: TGTGCCAGCAGTTACAGGGGACAGGGGGCATATGAGCAGTTCTTC.

The chain employs TRBV19 and TRBJ1-5, with D unclear. With 0 bases removed from V and 7 bases from J, the gap between germline ends came to 10 bases. Germline CDR1 is LNHDA and CDR2 is SQIVND (reference sequence). The CDR3 has 14 residues. DNA of the CDR3: TGTGCCAGTAGTATAGATAGCCAAAAACAGCCCCAGCATTTT. The encoded protein is CASSIDSQKQPQHF.

The rearrangement uses TRBV5-8 and TRBJ1-6, with D unresolved. Germline-derived CDR1 and CDR2 are SGHTS and YDEGEE. The V and J ends lost 4 bases and 7 bases respectively, with 9 bases between them. This CDR3 comprises 13 residues. CDR3 loop: CASSPEFNSPLHF. The CDR3 bases are TGTGCCAGCAGCCCGGAGTTCAATTCACCCCTCCACTTT.

V gene TRBV12-3 or TRBV12-4 combines with J gene TRBJ2-3, with 7 bases matching TRBD2. CDR3 size: 16 residues. V trimming: 3 bases; J trimming: 0 bases; junction bases outside the gene matches: 6. The CDR3 DNA follows: TGTGCCAGCAGTTTCAGGACTAGTTCTAGCACAGATACGCAGTATTTT. Its protein product is CASSFRTSSSTDTQYF.

This chain joins TRBV20-1 and TRBJ2-3; 7 bases map to TRBD1. Germline CDR1 is DFQATT and CDR2 is SNEGSKA (reference sequence). The V gene end was trimmed by 1 base and the J gene end by 2 bases; junction bases not matched to a gene: 3. CDR3 length equals 14 residues. The CDR3 protein is CSARGDSLTDTQYF. CDR3 nucleotide sequence: TGCAGTGCTAGAGGGGACAGTCTCACAGATACGCAGTATTTT.

This clonotype was detected only a few times. V is TRBV7-2 and J is TRBJ1-5, with 7 nucleotides matching TRBD1. V was clipped by 5 bases and J by 0 bases; unmatched bases: 7. CDR3 length: 16 residues. Looked up from germline, CDR1 is SGHTA and CDR2 is FQGNSA. The CDR3 DNA follows: TGTGCCAGCAGCCCAGGGACAGCTAATAGCAATCAGCCCCAGCATTTT. Protein product: CASSPGTANSNQPQHF.

This clonotype was seen a handful of times. The CDR3 DNA sequence: TGTGCCAGCAGCTTAAGTCAGAGCGATATTAACTATGGCTACACCTTC. Amino acid sequence: CASSLSQSDINYGYTF. This sequence joins TRBV7-2 and TRBJ1-2; D gene uncertain. V dropped 2 bases and J dropped 1 base, with 14 bases sitting between them. In germline, CDR1 is SGHTA, CDR2 FQGNSA. The CDR3 is 16 amino acids.

The chain carries TRBV10-3 and TRBJ1-2; 7 bases line up with TRBD1. The CDR3 covers 14 residues. Per germline, CDR1 ENHRY and CDR2 SYGVKD. The ends lost 2 bases at V and 2 bases at J; junction bases unmatched: 2. The CDR3 reads CAISEPGQNYGYTF. The CDR3 DNA follows: TGTGCCATCAGTGAGCCGGGACAGAACTATGGCTACACCTTC.

This chain connects TRBV6-2 or TRBV6-3 to TRBJ1-4; weak D call: TRBD1 (5 bases). This CDR3 has 13 residues. V lost 5 bases, J lost 6 bases, and 10 bases lay in between. Germline CDR1 and CDR2: MNHEY and SVGEGT. CDR3 bases: TGTGCCAGCAGTCAAGCCAGGGATGAAAAACTGTTTTTT. Its protein product is CASSQARDEKLFF.

The chain employs TRBV4-3 and TRBJ2-2, with D possibly matching TRBD2 (7 bases). The CDR3 contains 15 residues. Germline V lookup: CDR1 LGHNA, CDR2 YSLEER. Trimming pared 10 bases from V and 2 bases from J, leaving 17 bases between. CDR3 DNA: TGCGCCACCTCTGACGCGGGGGCAAACACCGGGGAGCTGTTTTTT. Protein product: CATSDAGANTGELFF.

The chain carries TRBV12-3 or TRBV12-4 and TRBJ2-3; D gene ambiguous. The CDR3 length is 12 residues. The V and J ends lost 6 bases and 2 bases respectively, with 6 bases between them. The CDR3 DNA is TGTGCCAGCAGCTCCTCCACAGATACGCAGTATTTT. Translated, it gives CASSSSTDTQYF.

This CDR3 is CASSLWGAQSEAFF. In DNA, the CDR3 is TGTGCCAGCAGCTTGTGGGGGGCCCAGTCTGAAGCTTTCTTT. The chain employs TRBV5-6 and TRBJ1-1; the D gene is possibly TRBD1 (6 bases). CDR1 SGHDT and CDR2 YYEEEE come from the germline V gene. The CDR3 spans 14 residues. V lost 1 base to trimming and J lost 6 bases, with 13 bases between them.

V gene TRBV10-3 combines with J gene TRBJ1-5; D unclear. Germline lookup yields CDR1 ENHRY and CDR2 SYGVKD. The CDR3 loop spans 12 amino acids. The V gene lost 6 bases and the J gene lost 7 bases, with 10 bases spanning the gap. The CDR3 loop is CAIRAEGQPQHF. CDR3 sequence (DNA): TGTGCCATCAGGGCCGAAGGGCAGCCCCAGCATTTT.

This clonotype was seen more than once but under ten times. The chain combines TRBV6-2 or TRBV6-3 with TRBJ2-7; 7 bases are shared with TRBD2. There are 15 residues in the CDR3. V lost 5 bases, J lost 1 base, and 8 bases stayed unmatched. CDR1 is MNHEY, CDR2 SVGEGT, per germline. Here the CDR3 reads CASSPGLAESYEQYF. The DNA of the CDR3 is TGTGCCAGCAGTCCGGGTCTAGCGGAATCCTACGAGCAGTACTTC.

A few counts support this clonotype. This rearrangement joins TRBV20-1 to TRBJ1-1, with 9 bases that match TRBD1. Germline V gene lookup returns CDR1 DFQATT and CDR2 SNEGSKA (reference sequence). V lost 2 bases and J lost 5; bases outside the gene matches: 6. The CDR3 loop spans 14 amino acids. The CDR3 DNA follows: TGCAGTGCTAGACCGGACAGGGGTAAGACTGAAGCTTTCTTT. This sequence encodes CSARPDRGKTEAFF.

This rearrangement joins TRBV6-1 to TRBJ1-2; tentatively, D is TRBD1 (5 bases). The CDR3 totals 14 residues. V lost 8 bases and J 4 bases, leaving 17 bases between the germline ends. Germline V gene data show CDR1 as MNHNS and CDR2 as SASEGT. CDR3 sequence: CASEAGRPAYGYTF. CDR3 in DNA: TGTGCCAGCGAGGCAGGGAGGCCGGCCTATGGCTACACCTTC.

The J gene is TRBJ1-1, the V gene TRBV10-3; possible D gene TRBD1, 5 bases. The V gene lost 0 bases and the J gene lost 4 bases, with 9 bases spanning the gap. CDR3 length equals 14 residues. Germline V gene sequence: CDR1 ENHRY, CDR2 SYGVKD. The CDR3 DNA sequence: TGTGCCATCAGTGAGTCAGGGGTACTCACTGAAGCTTTCTTT. Amino acid sequence: CAISESGVLTEAFF.

This clonotype has more than one count but fewer than ten. The rearrangement links TRBV6-2 or TRBV6-3 to TRBJ1-1; perhaps TRBD1 as D (5 bases). Trimming pared 2 bases from V and 1 base from J, leaving 14 bases between. Germline lookup yields CDR1 MNHEY and CDR2 SVGEGT. This CDR3 contains 16 residues. This chain's CDR3 is CASSYAAGPRNTEAFF. The CDR3 DNA sequence: TGTGCCAGCAGTTACGCGGCGGGACCGAGGAACACTGAAGCTTTCTTT.